The 23 T cell receptor beta chains given below trace back to one sample, sequenced in a study of cytomegalovirus exposure and HLA in healthy donors. A multiplex PCR was run with 60 Vbeta primers and 13 Jbeta primers. The repertoire was sequenced with immunoSEQ multiplex PCR; TCRdb's copy has only in-frame clones and lacks some. Here the sample spans 200,000 to 250,000 clones, 70% being singletons. The sequenced sample consisted of PBMCs. The receptors come from a man aged 40-55 years in good health and CMV-seropositive.

The chain recombines TRBV6-1 with TRBJ1-2, with D hard to call. In germline, CDR1 is MNHNS, CDR2 SASEGT. Trimming removed 6 bases from V and 4 bases from J, with 12 bases in between. The CDR3 length is 13 residues. As DNA, the CDR3 is TGTGCCAGCAGAACAGATACGATCTATGGCTACACCTTC. It codes for CASRTDTIYGYTF.

The rearrangement joins TRBV28 to TRBJ2-7; D perhaps matches TRBD1 (7 bases). The V end was cut by 6 bases, the J end by 2 bases, with 11 bases between. Per germline, CDR1 MDHEN and CDR2 SYDVKM. The CDR3 contains 13 residues. Here the CDR3 DNA reads TGTGCCAGCAGGCGGGACAGCCCCTACGAGCAGTACTTC. It translates to CASRRDSPYEQYF.

Notes on this clone: Sequence at one end of the junction differs from germline and may be a read error. The gene calls are TRBV7-2 and TRBJ2-1, with 11 positions matching TRBD2. There are 16 residues in the CDR3. Germline V CDR1 and CDR2: SGHTA, FQGNSA. The CDR3: CASSPWTSGSYNAQFF. The CDR3 nucleotides are TGTGCCAGCAGCCCATGGACTAGCGGGTCCTACAATGCGCAGTTCTTC.

The rearrangement joins TRBV6-5 to TRBJ1-2; 7 nucleotides align to TRBD1. The CDR3 has 15 amino acids. The V and J ends lost 5 bases and 3 bases, in that order; junction bases with no gene match: 9. Germline assignment: CDR1 MNHEY and CDR2 SVGAGI. The CDR3 DNA sequence: TGTGCCAGCAGTCTTGATGGGACAGCACACTATGGCTACACCTTC. As protein: CASSLDGTAHYGYTF.

This clone has just one count. The rearrangement uses TRBV6-6 and TRBJ1-6; 9 bases are a match to TRBD1. The junction had 7 bases not matched to a gene; V was cut back by 6 bases and J by 10 bases. The germline CDR1 and CDR2 sequences are MNHNY and SVGAGI (reference sequence). The CDR3 totals 14 residues. CDR3 loop: CASSIDRGGSPLHF. For the CDR3, the DNA is TGTGCCAGCAGCATCGACAGGGGGGGATCACCCCTCCACTTT.

The chain employs TRBV29-1 and TRBJ2-3; D is possibly TRBD2 (6 bases). The V gene lost 6 bases and the J gene lost 1 base, with 17 bases spanning the gap. The germline CDR1 and CDR2 sequences are SQVTM and ANQGSEA. The CDR3 has 15 amino acids. Here the CDR3 reads CSVGTGVVGTDTQYF. CDR3 bases: TGCAGCGTCGGGACGGGGGTCGTAGGCACAGATACGCAGTATTTT.

This clone was seen a few times. V gene TRBV10-3 combines with J gene TRBJ1-2; maybe TRBD1 (6 bases). The CDR3 length is 16 residues. V lost 6 bases to trimming and J lost 4 bases, with 21 bases between them. Per germline, CDR1 ENHRY and CDR2 SYGVKD. CDR3 sequence: CAISQPSGGEGYGYTF. CDR3 coding DNA: TGTGCCATCAGCCAGCCATCGGGGGGCGAAGGCTATGGCTACACCTTC.

This clone was picked up one time. The chain combines TRBV5-1 with TRBJ2-2; no clear D gene. This CDR3 has 12 residues. V was cut by 0 bases and J by 7 bases, with 4 bases left in between. Germline-derived CDR1 and CDR2 are SGHRS and YFSETQ. CDR3 sequence: CASSLGGGELFF. CDR3 nucleotides: TGCGCCAGCAGCTTGGGAGGCGGGGAGCTGTTTTTT.

As concerns this clone: At the DNA level, this CDR3 is encoded by other sequences in the same sample as well. The rearrangement uses TRBV6-5 and TRBJ1-1; D may be TRBD1 (6 bases). There are 14 residues in the CDR3. V was pared by 0 bases and J by 4 bases, with 9 bases between. Germline values: CDR1 MNHEY, CDR2 SVGAGI. The CDR3 DNA sequence: TGTGCCAGCAGTTACTCACAGGGTAGCACTGAAGCTTTCTTT. As protein: CASSYSQGSTEAFF.

The gene calls are TRBV6-5 and TRBJ2-3; the match to TRBD1 covers 7 bases. Trimming cost V 7 bases and J 2 bases; bases outside gene matches: 9. The CDR3 covers 15 residues. Germline-derived CDR1 and CDR2 are MNHEY and SVGAGI. CDR3 coding DNA: TGTGCCAGCACCCGGGGACAGACCAACACAGATACGCAGTATTTT. Translating gives CASTRGQTNTDTQYF.

The rearrangement links TRBV30 to TRBJ2-7; 10 nucleotides match TRBD1. V shed 2 bases, J shed 0 bases, and the junction held 7 bases outside the gene matches. Per the germline V gene, CDR1 is GTSNPN and CDR2 is SVGIG (reference sequence). This CDR3 comprises 16 residues. The CDR3 DNA is TGTGCCTGGAGTAGCCGGGACAGGGGAGCCTCCTACGAGCAGTACTTC. It specifies CAWSSRDRGASYEQYF.

This chain joins TRBV6-1 and TRBJ1-2; D perhaps matches TRBD1 (5 bases). Germline V gives CDR1 MNHNS, CDR2 SASEGT. Trimming took 1 base from V and 8 from J, leaving 11 bases between them. The CDR3 contains 13 residues. Here the CDR3 reads CASSEEGSGGYTF. In DNA form, the CDR3 reads TGTGCCAGCAGTGAAGAGGGGTCCGGGGGCTACACCTTC.

V gene TRBV21-1 combines with J gene TRBJ2-7; the table names TRBD1, a call not compared with the DNA. TRBV21-1 is listed as a pseudogene. This CDR3 region has 15 residues. The CDR3 DNA sequence: TGTGCCAGCAGCAACAGGGGCTCCCCCACCTACGAGCAGTACTTC. Amino acids: CASSNRGSPTYEQYF.

The J gene is TRBJ2-3, the V gene TRBV5-1; D is uncertain. The germline CDR1 and CDR2 sequences are SGHRS and YFSETQ. The CDR3 sequence is 14 residues long. The ends were cut back, 4 bases at V and 4 bases at J, with 13 bases in the middle. CDR3 in DNA: TGCGCCAGCAGCCCTTCGGGTGGGTCAGATACGCAGTATTTT. Translating gives CASSPSGGSDTQYF.

The chain joins TRBV7-9 to TRBJ2-1; D is possibly TRBD1 (6 bases). This CDR3 has 16 amino acids. V lost 0 bases and J 2 bases, leaving 11 bases between the germline ends. The germline V gene encodes CDR1 SEHNR and CDR2 FQNEAQ (reference sequence). CDR3 region: CASSLAPRGPYNEQFF. In DNA form, the CDR3 reads TGTGCCAGCAGCTTAGCGCCCAGGGGTCCCTACAATGAGCAGTTCTTC.

The chain uses TRBV7-2 and TRBJ2-2; 10 bases fit TRBD1. This CDR3 contains 16 residues. Losses at the gene ends were 6 bases for V and 3 bases for J; bases not matched to a gene: 7. The germline CDR1 and CDR2 sequences are SGHTA and FQGNSA. CDR3 bases: TGTGCCAGCAGGTCCCGGGACAGGGGCGACACCGGGGAGCTGTTTTTT. It translates to CASRSRDRGDTGELFF.

The chain recombines TRBV6-5 with TRBJ1-1, with D maybe TRBD1 (5 bases). The CDR3 has 11 amino acids. CDR1 MNHEY and CDR2 SVGAGI come from the germline V gene. Trimming cost V 5 bases and J 10 bases, with 11 bases left between them. The DNA of the CDR3 is TGTGCCAGCAGTACGGGGGTGGTAGCTTTCTTT. This encodes CASSTGVVAFF.

This chain joins TRBV7-9 and TRBJ1-1, with 7 bases fitting TRBD1. V shed 1 base and J 4 bases; nucleotides not matched to a gene: 6. Germline CDR1 SEHNR, CDR2 FQNEAQ (reference sequence). The CDR3 sequence is 15 residues long. CDR3 nucleotide sequence: TGTGCCAGCAGCTTAGGACAGGGATTGCGCACTGAAGCTTTCTTT. It encodes CASSLGQGLRTEAFF.

This clone has only a few counts. This chain joins TRBV7-6 and TRBJ2-7; 12 bases map to TRBD2. V lost 5 bases and J lost 3; bases outside the gene matches: 5. The CDR3 loop spans 15 amino acids. Germline lookup yields CDR1 SGHVS and CDR2 FNYEAQ. As DNA, the CDR3 is TGTGCCAGCAGCGCGACTAGCGGGGGCTACTACGAGCAGTACTTC. This translates into CASSATSGGYYEQYF.

The chain joins TRBV11-2 to TRBJ1-1; D gene unclear. The V end was cut by 4 bases, the J end by 0 bases, with 12 bases between. The V gene's germline CDR1 is SGHAT and CDR2 FQNNGV. CDR3 length equals 15 residues. As DNA, the CDR3 is TGTGCCAGCAGCTCGACGGAGCTCATGAACACTGAAGCTTTCTTT. It translates to CASSSTELMNTEAFF.

The chain links TRBV11-2 to TRBJ2-7, with D maybe TRBD1 (5 bases). Germline CDR1 reads SGHAT; CDR2 reads FQNNGV. The CDR3 is made up of 15 amino acids. Deletions cut 5 bases from V and 5 bases from J, with 19 bases between. The CDR3 here is CASSPWSRVRDEQYF. For the CDR3, the DNA is TGTGCCAGCAGCCCCTGGAGCAGGGTTAGGGACGAGCAGTACTTC.

The CDR3 loop is CSVETGLVDTQYF. In nucleotides, the CDR3 is TGCAGCGTGGAGACAGGGTTGGTAGATACGCAGTATTTT. The V and J genes are TRBV29-1 and TRBJ2-3, with 7 bases identical to TRBD1. V lost 6 bases, J lost 5 bases, and 8 bases stayed unmatched. The CDR3 is 13 residues long. In germline, CDR1 is SQVTM, CDR2 ANQGSEA.

This clone was seen more than once but under ten times. The chain joins TRBV6-5 to TRBJ1-2, with D perhaps matching TRBD1 (5 bases). V lost 5 bases, J lost 4 bases, and 17 bases lay in between. This CDR3 contains 15 residues. The germline V gene encodes CDR1 MNHEY and CDR2 SVGAGI. This chain's CDR3 is CASSRPGGESYGYTF. The DNA of the CDR3 is TGTGCCAGCAGTCGACCGGGGGGGGAAAGCTATGGCTACACCTTC.